The 10 T cell receptor beta chains in this list originate from one sample, sequenced in a study of blood T cell repertoires in COVID-19 (dated by TCRdb to 2020 to 2022). The library was prepared using the immunoSEQ multiplex PCR assay. TCRdb took over this immuneACCESS table, retaining in-frame rearrangements with V and J assigned. Such tables are incomplete; in checked studies, under half of the missing clones stem from an unresolved V gene, and the remainder is unexplained. Here the sample has roughly 70,000 clones; about 87% occur a single time. Approximately 6.7% of the sample belongs to the ten largest clones. Sequencing input: peripheral blood. The source is a woman of 80 years or more with active COVID-19.

The chain links TRBV12-3 or TRBV12-4 to TRBJ1-1; D unresolved. Trimming stripped 6 bases from V and 3 bases from J, with 11 bases between. The CDR3 totals 13 residues. The CDR3 here is CASSLRRDTEAFF. The CDR3 DNA reads as TGTGCCAGCAGCCTACGACGGGACACTGAAGCTTTCTTT.

The chain links TRBV28 to TRBJ2-1; D unresolved. V lost 7 bases and J lost 2, with 9 bases in between. The germline gives CDR1 MDHEN, CDR2 SYDVKM. The CDR3 runs 13 residues. The CDR3 coding sequence is TGTGCCAGCAAAAGCCCGCCCTACAATGAGCAGTTCTTC. It specifies CASKSPPYNEQFF. The full variable domain, in which reference TRBV28 and TRBJ2-1 provide the parts outside the CDR3, is DVKVTQSSRYLVKRTGEKVFLECVQDMDHENMFWYRQDPGLGLRLIYFSYDVKMKEKGDIPEGYSVSREKKERFSLILESASTNQTSMYLCASKSPPYNEQFFGPGTRLTVL.

V is TRBV15 and J is TRBJ2-5; 8 nucleotides align to TRBD2. The CDR3 contains 16 residues. In germline, CDR1 is LNHNV, CDR2 YYDKDF (reference sequence). V lost 0 bases and J lost 3; bases outside the gene matches: 6. The CDR3 bases are TGTGCCACCAGCAGAGACGGGGGGGCCCGCAAAGAGACCCAGTACTTC. Amino acid sequence: CATSRDGGARKETQYF. Filled out from reference TRBV15 and TRBJ2-5, the complete variable domain reads DAMVIQNPRYQVTQFGKPVTLSCSQTLNHNVMYWYQQKSSQAPKLLFHYYDKDFNNEADTPDNFQSRRPNTSFCFLDIRSPGLGDTAMYLCATSRDGGARKETQYFGPGTRLLVL.

The chain employs TRBV7-6 and TRBJ2-2; 15 nucleotides agree with TRBD2. V shed 5 bases, J shed 4 bases, and the junction held 5 bases outside the gene matches. The germline gives CDR1 SGHVS, CDR2 FNYEAQ. The length of the CDR3 is 17 residues. In nucleotides, the CDR3 is TGTGCCAGCAGCCTAGGACTAGCGGGAGGGTTCACCGGGGAGCTGTTTTTT. It specifies CASSLGLAGGFTGELFF. Based on the CDR3 plus reference TRBV7-6 and TRBJ2-2, the full variable domain is GAGVSQSPRYKVTKRGQDVALRCDPISGHVSLYWYRQALGQGPEFLTYFNYEAQQDKSGLPNDRFSAERPEGSISTLTIQRTEQRDSAMYRCASSLGLAGGFTGELFFGEGSRLTVL.

This chain joins TRBV30 and TRBJ1-2, with TRBD1 matching over 9 bases. This CDR3 comprises 16 residues. V lost 3 bases and J lost 8; bases outside the gene matches: 16. Germline V gene lookup returns CDR1 GTSNPN and CDR2 SVGIG (reference sequence). The DNA of the CDR3 is TGTGCCTGGAGGGGAGGACAGGGGATAACTATGGGGGGCTACACCTTC. Translated: CAWRGGQGITMGGYTF.

V and J are TRBV11-1 and TRBJ2-1, with 10 bases matching TRBD2. The CDR3 consists of 15 residues. Germline CDR1 is SGHAT and CDR2 is FQDESV (reference sequence). After removal of 4 bases from V and 16 bases from J, the junction contained 16 bases not matched to a gene. The CDR3 reads CASSSIGGLAGDDFF. The CDR3 DNA is TGTGCCAGCAGCTCCATTGGGGGGCTAGCGGGAGATGATTTCTTC.

The genes are TRBV11-2 and TRBJ2-1; 12 bases match TRBD2. The ends lost 3 bases at V and 7 bases at J; junction bases unmatched: 4. This CDR3 has 15 residues. The germline V gene has CDR1 SGHAT and CDR2 FQNNGV. CDR3 region: CASSFLAGGPNEQFF. The CDR3 DNA reads TGTGCCAGCAGCTTTCTAGCGGGAGGGCCGAATGAGCAGTTCTTC.

The chain carries TRBV4-3 and TRBJ2-7; 8 nucleotides agree with TRBD2. The germline CDR1 and CDR2 sequences are LGHNA and YSLEER. J was trimmed by 3 bases and V by 0 bases; bases with no gene match: 10. This CDR3 contains 17 residues. CDR3 bases: TGCGCCAGCAGCCAAGATCTGGGGGCGAGCGGGAGCTACGAGCAGTACTTC. This encodes CASSQDLGASGSYEQYF.

This clone was detected once. This sequence joins TRBV28 and TRBJ2-7, with a possible D match to TRBD1 (6 bases). CDR1 and CDR2 (germline): MDHEN, SYDVKM. Trimming took 6 bases from V and 2 from J, leaving 11 bases between them. There are 13 residues in the CDR3. The CDR3: CASRSQGTYEQYF. Written as DNA, the CDR3 is TGTGCCAGCAGGTCCCAGGGGACCTACGAGCAGTACTTC.

This rearrangement joins TRBV6-2 or TRBV6-3 to TRBJ2-1; 9 bases line up with TRBD2. Germline V gene lookup returns CDR1 MNHEY and CDR2 SVGEGT. This CDR3 has 18 residues. Germline trimming cut 6 bases from V and 8 bases from J; bases unmatched to any gene: 20. The CDR3 nucleotides read TGTGCCAGCAGCCGGTTACGGGGCGGGAGGGGCTCTTGGGATGAGCAGTTCTTC. Amino acids: CASSRLRGGRGSWDEQFF.